This passage covers 17 T cell receptor beta chains from one sample sequenced in a study of blood T cell repertoires in COVID-19. Only in-frame clones appear in the TCRdb table, and some are missing; sequencing was by immunoSEQ multiplex PCR. The table has around 60,000 clones, 72% seen once. The sequencing input was peripheral blood. The receptors were sampled from a woman aged 70-85 years with COVID-19, enrolled during active disease.

This clone was counted a few times. The gene calls are TRBV3-1 (or the pseudogene TRBV3-2) and TRBJ1-1; 8 bases fit TRBD1. Looked up from germline, CDR1 is LGHDT and CDR2 is YNNKEL (reference sequence). CDR3 length equals 14 residues. V gave up 4 bases and J gave up 3 bases; unmatched junction bases: 4. CDR3 protein: CASSRTGSYTEAFF. The CDR3, as DNA: TGTGCCAGCAGCCGGACAGGGTCCTACACTGAAGCTTTCTTT.

The genes are TRBV5-1 and TRBJ1-1, with D uncertain. The V gene's germline CDR1 is SGHRS and CDR2 YFSETQ. This CDR3 region has 13 residues. Trimming shortened V by 4 bases and J by 3 bases, and 10 bases separated the two germline ends. The CDR3 region has the DNA TGCGCCAGCAGCGGAAACAGAGACACTGAAGCTTTCTTT. As protein: CASSGNRDTEAFF.

The chain links TRBV9 to TRBJ1-5; tentative D call: TRBD1 (6 bases). CDR1 and CDR2 (germline): SGDLS, YYNGEE. The germline V and J ends were trimmed by 3 bases and 9 bases, with 13 bases remaining between them. The CDR3 has 13 residues. In nucleotides, the CDR3 is TGTGCCAGCAGCGAGGACAGTGACGGGCCCCAGCATTTT. Translating gives CASSEDSDGPQHF.

This clone occurred once. The CDR3 spells CASSQDGGGAGGYTF. Written as DNA, the CDR3 is TGCGCCAGCAGCCAAGATGGGGGAGGGGCAGGGGGCTACACCTTC. The chain employs TRBV4-3 and TRBJ1-2, with D possibly TRBD1 on 5 matching bases. Germline V gene data show CDR1 as LGHNA and CDR2 as YSLEER. This CDR3 has 15 amino acids. Trimming stripped 0 bases from V and 8 bases from J, with 16 bases between.

The CDR3 here is CASSQRSETQYF. The CDR3 coding sequence is TGTGCCAGCAGCCAGCGGTCGGAGACCCAGTACTTC. The rearrangement joins TRBV11-3 to TRBJ2-5; TRBD2 is a possible D gene (5 bases). The CDR3 is made up of 12 amino acids. Trimming removed 5 bases at V and 5 bases at J, with 9 bases between. Per the germline V gene, CDR1 is SGHNT and CDR2 is YENEEA.

This clone is labeled medium-sized. V and J are TRBV4-2 and TRBJ1-5; 7 nucleotides agree with TRBD1. The ends lost 2 bases at V and 5 bases at J; junction bases unmatched: 6. CDR3 size: 15 residues. Germline V lookup: CDR1 LGHNA, CDR2 YNFKEQ. CDR3 nucleotides: TGTGCCAGCAGCCAATCGACAGGGAAGGATCAGCCCCAGCATTTT. Translation: CASSQSTGKDQPQHF.

This clone turned up a few times. The J gene is TRBJ1-2, the V gene TRBV5-5; 10 bases are shared with TRBD1. This CDR3 has 13 residues. CDR1 SGHKS and CDR2 YYEKEE come from the germline V gene (reference sequence). V was pared by 3 bases and J by 7 bases, with 3 bases of the junction left unmatched. The CDR3 DNA is TGTGCCAGCAGCTCGGGACAGGGGTTTGGCTACACCTTC. Encoded protein: CASSSGQGFGYTF.

This clone came up many times. The V and J genes are TRBV6-2 or TRBV6-3 and TRBJ2-5; D is undetermined. CDR3 size: 13 residues. Germline CDR1 is MNHEY and CDR2 is SVGEGT. V lost 0 bases to trimming and J lost 5 bases, with 7 bases between them. CDR3 sequence: CASSYSQLETQYF. The CDR3 nucleotides read TGTGCCAGCAGTTACTCCCAACTGGAGACCCAGTACTTC.

There are a few counts of this clone. The chain couples TRBV5-4 to TRBJ2-3; 8 bases fit TRBD2. CDR1 and CDR2 from the germline V gene are SGHNT and YYREEE (reference sequence). The V gene end was trimmed by 8 bases and the J gene end by 0 bases; junction bases not matched to a gene: 5. There are 14 residues in the CDR3. CDR3 amino acids: CASKRERSTDTQYF. CDR3 DNA sequence: TGTGCCAGTAAGCGGGAGAGGAGCACAGATACGCAGTATTTT.

The chain carries TRBV5-1 and TRBJ1-4; D perhaps matches TRBD1 (5 bases). V dropped 1 base and J dropped 7 bases, with 14 bases sitting between them. The CDR3 runs to 15 residues. The germline CDR1 and CDR2 sequences are SGHRS and YFSETQ. The CDR3 loop is CASSLRLQGGEKLFF. CDR3 in DNA: TGCGCCAGCAGCTTGAGGTTGCAGGGTGGTGAAAAACTGTTTTTT.

This clone was seen just once. The V gene is TRBV2, the J gene TRBJ2-3; D remains unclear. Germline assignment: CDR1 SNHLY and CDR2 FYNNEI. Trimming took 6 bases from V and 2 from J, leaving 15 bases between them. The CDR3 has 15 residues. The CDR3 is CASSSQKRATDTQYF. CDR3 sequence (DNA): TGTGCCAGCAGCTCACAGAAACGTGCCACAGATACGCAGTATTTT.

CDR3 in amino acids: CASSQESTGGLSPLHF. As DNA, the CDR3 is TGCGCCAGCAGCCAAGAAAGCACAGGGGGTCTGTCACCCCTCCACTTT. The chain links TRBV4-3 to TRBJ1-6; 8 bases are shared with TRBD1. This CDR3 contains 16 residues. With 0 bases clipped from V and 10 bases from J, the junction kept 8 bases outside the gene matches. The germline gives CDR1 LGHNA, CDR2 YSLEER.

The V gene is TRBV7-2, the J gene TRBJ2-2; possibly TRBD1 for D (5 bases). This CDR3 comprises 15 residues. Germline values: CDR1 SGHTA, CDR2 FQGNSA. V lost 2 bases and J 3 bases, leaving 10 bases between the germline ends. As DNA, the CDR3 is TGTGCCAGCAGCTTATCGGCAGGGCACACCGGGGAGCTGTTTTTT. It encodes CASSLSAGHTGELFF.

The chain has TRBV15 and TRBJ1-3; the match to TRBD1 covers 10 bases. This CDR3 has 16 amino acids. V shed 0 bases and J 7 bases; nucleotides not matched to a gene: 6. Germline CDR1 and CDR2: LNHNV and YYDKDF (reference sequence). In nucleotides, the CDR3 is TGTGCCACCAGCAGAGATTGGGACAGGGGAAGTAACACCATATATTTT. It specifies CATSRDWDRGSNTIYF.

The J gene is TRBJ1-6, the V gene TRBV6-2 or TRBV6-3; tentative D call: TRBD1 (5 bases). V dropped 5 bases and J dropped 7 bases, with 9 bases sitting between them. CDR1 MNHEY and CDR2 SVGEGT come from the germline V gene. The CDR3 spans 13 residues. The CDR3 spells CASSPDTNSPLHF. DNA for the CDR3: TGTGCCAGCAGTCCGGACACAAATTCACCCCTCCACTTT.

The J gene is TRBJ1-1, the V gene TRBV5-6, with no clear D. The germline V gene has CDR1 SGHDT and CDR2 YYEEEE. This CDR3 has 14 amino acids. The V end lost 0 bases, the J end lost 0 bases, and 6 bases lay between the germline ends. The CDR3 DNA follows: TGTGCCAGCAGCTTGGACAACATGAACACTGAAGCTTTCTTT. It codes for CASSLDNMNTEAFF.

V is TRBV5-6 and J is TRBJ1-1, with 8 bases lining up with TRBD1. CDR1 is SGHDT and CDR2 is YYEEEE in the germline V gene. The CDR3 has 13 residues. After removal of 4 bases from V and 6 bases from J, the junction contained 5 bases not matched to a gene. The CDR3: CASSVGTGPEAFF. In DNA form, the CDR3 reads TGTGCCAGCAGCGTAGGGACAGGCCCTGAAGCTTTCTTT.